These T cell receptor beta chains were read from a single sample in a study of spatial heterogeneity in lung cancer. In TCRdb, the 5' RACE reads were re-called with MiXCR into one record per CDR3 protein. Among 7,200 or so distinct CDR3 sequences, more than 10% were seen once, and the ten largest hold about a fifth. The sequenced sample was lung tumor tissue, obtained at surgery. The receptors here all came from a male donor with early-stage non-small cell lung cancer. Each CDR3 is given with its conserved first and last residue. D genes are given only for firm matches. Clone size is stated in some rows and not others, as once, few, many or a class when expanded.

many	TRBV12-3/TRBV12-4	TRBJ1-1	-	TGTGCCAGCAGTTCTTTGGGCGGGGGCACTGAAGCTTTCTTT	CASSSLGGGTEAFF
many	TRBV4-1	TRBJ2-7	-	TGCGCCAGCAGCCAAGGAGGGTCTTACTACGAGCAGTACTTC	CASSQGGSYYEQYF
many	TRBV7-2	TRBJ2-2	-	TGTGCCAGCTTAGCGGAGGGGGCCGGGGAGCTGTTTTTT	CASLAEGAGELFF
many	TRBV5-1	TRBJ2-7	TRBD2	TGCGCCAGCAGCGTGGGACTAGCGGGAGACGAGCAGTACTTC	CASSVGLAGDEQYF
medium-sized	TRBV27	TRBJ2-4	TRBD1	TGTGCCAGCAGTCTACAGGGGGCTATGAGAAACATTCAGTACTTC	CASSLQGAMRNIQYF
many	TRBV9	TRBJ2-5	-	TGTGCCAGCAGCGTATTACAGGGCGAGACCCAGTACTTC	CASSVLQGETQYF
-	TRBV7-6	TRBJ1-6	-	TGTGCCAGCAGCTCTCTGACAGGTCATAATTCACCCCTCCACTTT	CASSSLTGHNSPLHF
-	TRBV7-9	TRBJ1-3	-	TGTGCCAGCAGCCCCGTAGGGCTCTCTGGAAACACCATATATTTT	CASSPVGLSGNTIYF
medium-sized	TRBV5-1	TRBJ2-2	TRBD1	TGCGCCAGCAGCCCGACAGGGTCAGCCGGGGAGCTGTTTTTT	CASSPTGSAGELFF
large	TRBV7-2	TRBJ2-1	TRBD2	TGTGCCAGCAGCTTCGCCGGGACTAGCGGCAATGAGCAGTTCTTC	CASSFAGTSGNEQFF
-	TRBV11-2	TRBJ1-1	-	TGTGCCAGCATTCTTCCCCCGGACACTGAAGCTTCCTTT	CASILPPDTEASF
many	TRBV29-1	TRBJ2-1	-	TGCAGCGTTGAAGAGCAGGGGGGCTCCTACAATGAGCAGTTCTTC	CSVEEQGGSYNEQFF
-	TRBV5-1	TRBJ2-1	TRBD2	TGCGCCAGCGAGCGGGACGACTACAATGAGCAGTTCTTC	CASERDDYNEQFF
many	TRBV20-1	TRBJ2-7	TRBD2	TGCAGTGCTAGAGGGGTAGCGGGACCCTACGAGCAGTACTTC	CSARGVAGPYEQYF
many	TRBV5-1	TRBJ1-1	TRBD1	TGCGCCAGCAGACAGGGGATGGGGGTGAACACTGAAGCTTTCTTT	CASRQGMGVNTEAFF
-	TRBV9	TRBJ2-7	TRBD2	TGTGCCAGCAGCGTAGAGGCTAGCGGGAGTAGGGACGAGCAGTACTTC	CASSVEASGSRDEQYF
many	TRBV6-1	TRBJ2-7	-	TGTGCCAGCAGAACAGGGATCAGCGAGCAGTACTTC	CASRTGISEQYF
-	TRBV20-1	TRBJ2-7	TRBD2	TGCAGTGCTGCCCGGGGTAGCGGGAGATTTTACGAGCAGTACTTC	CSAARGSGRFYEQYF
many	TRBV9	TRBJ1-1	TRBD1	TGTGCCAGCAGCCCCCGACAGGGGGAAAACACTGAAGCTTTCTTT	CASSPRQGENTEAFF
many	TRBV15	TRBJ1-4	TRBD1	TGTGCCACCAGCAGAGGGGACAGGGCAGTGGGTGAAAAACTGTTTTTT	CATSRGDRAVGEKLFF
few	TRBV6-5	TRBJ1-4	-	TGTGCCAGCAGTGGGATCCGCCGTGGGAAACTGTTTTTT	CASSGIRRGKLFF
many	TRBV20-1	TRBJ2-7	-	TGCAGTGCTAGGGCGGGCTTCCTTTCCTACGAGCAGTACTTC	CSARAGFLSYEQYF
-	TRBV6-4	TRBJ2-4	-	TGTGCCAGCAGTGACGGAGCATGGGACAAAAACATTCAGTACTTC	CASSDGAWDKNIQYF
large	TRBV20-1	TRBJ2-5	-	TGCAGTGCCAGCCGGGGGGCGCGGGAGACCCAGTACTTC	CSASRGARETQYF
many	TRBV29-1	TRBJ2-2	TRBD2	TGCAGCGTGGGCTCGGGGGGTGGCGACACCGGGGAGCTGTTTTTT	CSVGSGGGDTGELFF
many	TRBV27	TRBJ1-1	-	TGTGCCAGCAGACCCTTAGCGGGGCGGGACACTGAAGCTTTCTTT	CASRPLAGRDTEAFF
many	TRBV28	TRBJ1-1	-	TGTGCCAGCAGTCCGAGGGGTCAGGACACTGAAGCTTTCTTT	CASSPRGQDTEAFF
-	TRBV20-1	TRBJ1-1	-	TGCAGTGCTCCCAAGGTGAACACTGAAGCTTTCTTT	CSAPKVNTEAFF
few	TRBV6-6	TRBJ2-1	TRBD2	TGTGCCAGCAGCCCAGCGAGCGGGGGCTTCTACAATGAGCAGTTCTTC	CASSPASGGFYNEQFF
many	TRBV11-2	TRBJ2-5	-	TGTGCCAGCAGCTTAGACGGGGCAGGGTCGGAGACCCAGTACTTC	CASSLDGAGSETQYF
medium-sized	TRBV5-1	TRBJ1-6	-	TGCGCCAGCAGCTTGGACGGAGAGCAATCACCCCTCCACTTT	CASSLDGEQSPLHF
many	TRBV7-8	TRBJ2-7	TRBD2	TGTGCCAGCAGCTTCTTAGCGGGAGGGCCGTACGAGCAGTACTTC	CASSFLAGGPYEQYF
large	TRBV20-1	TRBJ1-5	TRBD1	TGCAGTGCTATTTCTGCCAGGGGGCGATTCTCTCGGCCCCAGCATTTT	CSAISARGRFSRPQHF
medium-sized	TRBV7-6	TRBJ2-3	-	TGTGCCAGCAGCCGCAACAGCGGGAGCACAGATACGCAGTATTTT	CASSRNSGSTDTQYF
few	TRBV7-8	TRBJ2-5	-	TGTGCCAGCAGCTTAAGCTGGAGGGAAGGAACGACCCAGTACTTC	CASSLSWREGTTQYF
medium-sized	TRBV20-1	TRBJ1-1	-	TGCAGTGCTAGAGGGGGCAGGATAATTTCAGGGGAAGCTTTCTTT	CSARGGRIISGEAFF
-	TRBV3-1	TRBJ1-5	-	TGTGCCAGCAGCCAGGCGGGGGCGGATCAGCCCCAGCATTTT	CASSQAGADQPQHF